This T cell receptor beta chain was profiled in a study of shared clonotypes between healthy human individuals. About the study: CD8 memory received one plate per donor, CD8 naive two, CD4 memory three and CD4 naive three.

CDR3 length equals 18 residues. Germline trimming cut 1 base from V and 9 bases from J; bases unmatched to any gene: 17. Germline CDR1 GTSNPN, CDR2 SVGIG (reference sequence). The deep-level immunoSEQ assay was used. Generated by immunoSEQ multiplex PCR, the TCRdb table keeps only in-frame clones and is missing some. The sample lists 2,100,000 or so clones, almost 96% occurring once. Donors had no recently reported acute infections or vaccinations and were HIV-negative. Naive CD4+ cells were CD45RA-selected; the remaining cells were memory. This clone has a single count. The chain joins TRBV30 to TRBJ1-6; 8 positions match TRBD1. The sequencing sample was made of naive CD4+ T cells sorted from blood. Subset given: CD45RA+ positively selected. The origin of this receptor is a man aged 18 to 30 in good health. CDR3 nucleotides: TGTGCCTGGAGTGGGACCAGGACAGGGCCTGGCTATGGTTCACCCCTCCACTTT. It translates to CAWSGTRTGPGYGSPLHF.